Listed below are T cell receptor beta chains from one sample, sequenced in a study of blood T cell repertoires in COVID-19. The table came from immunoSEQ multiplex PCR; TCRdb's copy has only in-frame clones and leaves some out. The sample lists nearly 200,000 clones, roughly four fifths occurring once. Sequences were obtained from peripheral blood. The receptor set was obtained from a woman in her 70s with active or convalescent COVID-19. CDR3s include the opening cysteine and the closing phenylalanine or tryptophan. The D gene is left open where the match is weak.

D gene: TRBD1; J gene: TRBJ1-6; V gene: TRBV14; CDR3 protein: CASSQDRGQGPFNSPLHF
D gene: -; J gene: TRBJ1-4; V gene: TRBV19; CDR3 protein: CASSKGTTNEKLFF
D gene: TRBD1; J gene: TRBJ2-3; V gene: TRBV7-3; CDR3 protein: CASSLGDRVSDTQYF
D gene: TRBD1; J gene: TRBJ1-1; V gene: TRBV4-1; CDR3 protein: CASSHGTGRGTEAFF
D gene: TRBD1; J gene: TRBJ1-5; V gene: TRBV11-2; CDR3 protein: CASSLTGENQPQHF
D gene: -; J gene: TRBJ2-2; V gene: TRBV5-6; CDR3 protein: CASSLTGGELFF
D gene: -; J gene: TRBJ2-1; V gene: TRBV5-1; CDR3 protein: CASSLAAGAGWFF
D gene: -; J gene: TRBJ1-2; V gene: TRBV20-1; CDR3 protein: CSASQGNYGYTF
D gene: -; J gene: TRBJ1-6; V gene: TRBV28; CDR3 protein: CASRPSRGHNSPLHF
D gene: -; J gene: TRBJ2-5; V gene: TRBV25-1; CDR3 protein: CASSDRERETQYF
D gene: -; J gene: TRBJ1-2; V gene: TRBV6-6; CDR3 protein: CASSFRIGLDGYTF
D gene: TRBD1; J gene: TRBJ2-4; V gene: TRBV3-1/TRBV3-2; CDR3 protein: CASSHFVTGGRKNIQYF
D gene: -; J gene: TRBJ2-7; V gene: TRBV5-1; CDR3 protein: CASSLEGLGVSSYEQYF
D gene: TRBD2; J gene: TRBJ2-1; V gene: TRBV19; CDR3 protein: CATSPPGRGNEQFF
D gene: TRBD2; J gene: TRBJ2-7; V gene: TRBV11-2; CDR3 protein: CASSSERGAISYEQYF
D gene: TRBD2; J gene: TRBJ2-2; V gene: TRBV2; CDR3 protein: CASSETGRLTGELFF
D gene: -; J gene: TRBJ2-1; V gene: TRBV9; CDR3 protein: CASSVVSGSVYNEQFF
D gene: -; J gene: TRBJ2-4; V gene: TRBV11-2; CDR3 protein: CASSLFLPAGAKNIQYF
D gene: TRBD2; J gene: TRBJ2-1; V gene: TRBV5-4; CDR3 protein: CASSLGSGLVMHEQFF
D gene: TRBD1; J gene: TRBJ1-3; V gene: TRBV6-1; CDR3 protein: CASSERGQGLSSGNTIYF
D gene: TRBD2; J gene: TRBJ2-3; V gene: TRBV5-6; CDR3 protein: CASSSPGRGTDTQYF
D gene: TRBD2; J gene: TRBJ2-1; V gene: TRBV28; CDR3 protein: CASARGGRYNEQFF
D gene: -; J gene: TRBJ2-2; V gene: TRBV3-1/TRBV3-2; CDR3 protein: CASSQLVTGELFF
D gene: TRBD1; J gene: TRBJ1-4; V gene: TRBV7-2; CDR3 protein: CASSFRGLDEKLFF
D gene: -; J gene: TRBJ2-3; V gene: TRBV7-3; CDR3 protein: CASSPRGGTDTQYF
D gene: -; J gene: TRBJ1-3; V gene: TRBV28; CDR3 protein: CASSFGGGAKGNTIYF
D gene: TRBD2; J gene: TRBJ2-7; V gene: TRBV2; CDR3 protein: CASRAPIGTSATSYEQYF
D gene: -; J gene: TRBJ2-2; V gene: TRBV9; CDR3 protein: CASSVGQVLTGELFF
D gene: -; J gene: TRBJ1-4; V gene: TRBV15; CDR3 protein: CATSERERSDEKLFF
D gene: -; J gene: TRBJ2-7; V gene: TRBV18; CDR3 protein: CASSPQQGNYEQYF
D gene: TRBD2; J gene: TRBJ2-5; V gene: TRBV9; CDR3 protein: CASSPRAGGPETQYF
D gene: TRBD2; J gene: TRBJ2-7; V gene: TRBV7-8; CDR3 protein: CASSLASGGGPDYEQYF
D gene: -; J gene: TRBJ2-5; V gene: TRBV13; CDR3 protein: CASSSTGAASGLYQETQYF
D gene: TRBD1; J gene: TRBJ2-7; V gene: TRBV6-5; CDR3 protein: CASNRGAYEQYF
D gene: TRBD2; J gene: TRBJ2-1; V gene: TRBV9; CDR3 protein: CASSDSGTSVNEQFF
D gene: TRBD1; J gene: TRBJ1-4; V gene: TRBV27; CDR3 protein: CASSPFMGQGPTNEKLFF
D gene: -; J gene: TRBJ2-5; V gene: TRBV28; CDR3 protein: CASSPQGGSREETQYF
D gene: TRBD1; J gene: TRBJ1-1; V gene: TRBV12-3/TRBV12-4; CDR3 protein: CASSQTGKTAFF
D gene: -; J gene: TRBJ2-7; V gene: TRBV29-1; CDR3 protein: CSVEDKRYEQYF
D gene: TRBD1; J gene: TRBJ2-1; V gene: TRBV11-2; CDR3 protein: CASSKTGGWSYNEQFF
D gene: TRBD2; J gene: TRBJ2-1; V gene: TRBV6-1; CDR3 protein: CASSEARASGAGEQFF
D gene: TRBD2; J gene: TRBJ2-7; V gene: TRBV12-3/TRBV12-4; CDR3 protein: CASTLGRVHEQYF
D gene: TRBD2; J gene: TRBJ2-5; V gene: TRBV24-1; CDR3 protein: CATSDLRAGVGETQYF
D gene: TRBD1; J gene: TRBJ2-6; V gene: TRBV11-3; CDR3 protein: CASSQGQGARDRANVLTF
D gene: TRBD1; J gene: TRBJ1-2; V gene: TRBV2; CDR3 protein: CASSEAIGQGPFFYGYTF
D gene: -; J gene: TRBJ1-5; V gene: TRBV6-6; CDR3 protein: CASSYSPGRDNQPQHF
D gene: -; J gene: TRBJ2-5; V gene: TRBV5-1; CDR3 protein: CASSLGLADQETQYF
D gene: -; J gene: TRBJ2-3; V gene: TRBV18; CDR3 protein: CASSPHRRDTQYF
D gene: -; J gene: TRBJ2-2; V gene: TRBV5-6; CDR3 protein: CASSLGGGGYRGGELFF
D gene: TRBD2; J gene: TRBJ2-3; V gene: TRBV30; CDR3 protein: CAWSPGLAGSGDTQYF
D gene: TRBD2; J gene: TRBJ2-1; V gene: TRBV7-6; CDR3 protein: CASSFVASGVTNNEQFF
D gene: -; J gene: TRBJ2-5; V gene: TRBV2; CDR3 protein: CASSGQLPGETQYF
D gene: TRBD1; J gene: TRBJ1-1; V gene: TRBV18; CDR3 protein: CASSPLARGHGTEAFF
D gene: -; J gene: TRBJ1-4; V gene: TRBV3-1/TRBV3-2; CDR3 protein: CASSPPTTDNEKLFF
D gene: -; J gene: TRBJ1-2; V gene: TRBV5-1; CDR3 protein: CASSLVSGEGYTF
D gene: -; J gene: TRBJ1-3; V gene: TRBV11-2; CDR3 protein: CASRLASGNTIYF